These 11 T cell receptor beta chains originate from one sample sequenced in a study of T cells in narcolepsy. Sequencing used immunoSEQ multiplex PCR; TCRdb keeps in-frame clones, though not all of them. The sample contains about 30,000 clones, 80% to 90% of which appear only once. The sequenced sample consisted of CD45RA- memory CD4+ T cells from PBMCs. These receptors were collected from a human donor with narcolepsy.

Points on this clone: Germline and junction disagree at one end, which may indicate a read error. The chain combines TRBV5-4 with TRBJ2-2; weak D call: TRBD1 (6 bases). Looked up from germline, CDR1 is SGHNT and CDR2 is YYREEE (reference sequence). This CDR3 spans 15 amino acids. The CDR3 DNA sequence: TGTGCCAGCACCCCTGGGGGTAGGGGGACCGGGGAGCCGTTTTTT. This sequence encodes CASTPGGRGTGEPFF. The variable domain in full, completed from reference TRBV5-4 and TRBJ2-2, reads ETGVTQSPTHLIKTRGQQVTLRCSSQSGHNTVSWYQQALGQGPQFIFQYYREEENGRGNFPPRFSGLQFPNYSSELNVNALELDDSALYLCASTPGGRGTGEPFFGEGSRLTVL.

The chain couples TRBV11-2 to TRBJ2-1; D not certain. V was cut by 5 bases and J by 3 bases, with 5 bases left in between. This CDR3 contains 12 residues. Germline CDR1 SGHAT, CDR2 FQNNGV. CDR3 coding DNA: TGTGCCAGCAGCCCCCGCTACAATGAGCAGTTCTTC. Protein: CASSPRYNEQFF.

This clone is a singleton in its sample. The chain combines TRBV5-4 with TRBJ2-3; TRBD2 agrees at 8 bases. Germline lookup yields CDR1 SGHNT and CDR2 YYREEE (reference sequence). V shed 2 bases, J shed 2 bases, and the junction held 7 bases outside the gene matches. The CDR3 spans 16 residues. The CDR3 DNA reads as TGTGCCAGCAGCTTACTGACGGGGGGGTACACAGATACGCAGTATTTT. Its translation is CASSLLTGGYTDTQYF. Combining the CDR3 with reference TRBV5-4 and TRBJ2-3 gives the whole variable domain ETGVTQSPTHLIKTRGQQVTLRCSSQSGHNTVSWYQQALGQGPQFIFQYYREEENGRGNFPPRFSGLQFPNYSSELNVNALELDDSALYLCASSLLTGGYTDTQYFGPGTRLTVL.

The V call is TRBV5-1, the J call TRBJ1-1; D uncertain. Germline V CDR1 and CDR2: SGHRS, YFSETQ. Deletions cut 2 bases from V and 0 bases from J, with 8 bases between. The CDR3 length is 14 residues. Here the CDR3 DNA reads TGCGCCAGCAGCTTTCAGTCTCTGAACACTGAAGCTTTCTTT. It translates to CASSFQSLNTEAFF.

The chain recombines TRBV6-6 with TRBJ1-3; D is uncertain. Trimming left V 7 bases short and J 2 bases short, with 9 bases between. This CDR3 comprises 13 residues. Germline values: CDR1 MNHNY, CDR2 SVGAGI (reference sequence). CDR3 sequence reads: CASKGFAGNTIYF. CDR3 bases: TGTGCCAGCAAAGGGTTCGCTGGAAACACCATATATTTT.

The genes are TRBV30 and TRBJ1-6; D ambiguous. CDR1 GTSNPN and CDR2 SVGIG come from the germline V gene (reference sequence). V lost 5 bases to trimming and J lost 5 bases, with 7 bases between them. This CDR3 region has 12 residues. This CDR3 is CAWLGNNSPLHF. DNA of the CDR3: TGTGCCTGGCTTGGCAATAATTCACCCCTCCACTTT.

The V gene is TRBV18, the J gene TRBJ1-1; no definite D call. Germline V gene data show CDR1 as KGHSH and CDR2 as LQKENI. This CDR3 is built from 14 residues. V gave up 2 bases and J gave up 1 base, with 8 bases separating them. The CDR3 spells CASSPTGTNTEAFF. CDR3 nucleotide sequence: TGTGCCAGCTCACCAACGGGAACGAACACTGAAGCTTTCTTT.

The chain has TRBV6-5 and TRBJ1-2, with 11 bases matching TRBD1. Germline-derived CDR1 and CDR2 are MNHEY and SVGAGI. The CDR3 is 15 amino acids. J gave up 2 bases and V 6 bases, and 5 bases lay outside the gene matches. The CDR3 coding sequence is TGTGCCAGCAGAGGACAGGGGGCTGGGAACTATGGCTACACCTTC. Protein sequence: CASRGQGAGNYGYTF.

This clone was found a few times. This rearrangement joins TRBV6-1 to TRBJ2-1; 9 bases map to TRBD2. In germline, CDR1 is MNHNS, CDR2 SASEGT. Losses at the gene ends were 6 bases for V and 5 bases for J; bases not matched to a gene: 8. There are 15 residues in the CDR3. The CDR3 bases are TGTGCCAGCAGGAAGCAACTAGCGGGCAACAATGAGCAGTTCTTC. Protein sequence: CASRKQLAGNNEQFF.

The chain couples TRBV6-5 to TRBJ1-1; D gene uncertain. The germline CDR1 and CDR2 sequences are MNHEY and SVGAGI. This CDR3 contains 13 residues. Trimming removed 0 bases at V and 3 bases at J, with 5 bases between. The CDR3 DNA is TGTGCCAGCAGTTACTCGAAATACACTGAAGCTTTCTTT. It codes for CASSYSKYTEAFF.

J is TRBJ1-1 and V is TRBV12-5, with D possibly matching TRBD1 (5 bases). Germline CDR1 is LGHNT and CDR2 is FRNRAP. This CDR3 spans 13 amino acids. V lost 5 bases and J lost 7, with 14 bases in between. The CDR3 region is CASGTQGPHEAFF. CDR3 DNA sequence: TGTGCTAGTGGTACCCAGGGTCCCCATGAAGCTTTCTTT.